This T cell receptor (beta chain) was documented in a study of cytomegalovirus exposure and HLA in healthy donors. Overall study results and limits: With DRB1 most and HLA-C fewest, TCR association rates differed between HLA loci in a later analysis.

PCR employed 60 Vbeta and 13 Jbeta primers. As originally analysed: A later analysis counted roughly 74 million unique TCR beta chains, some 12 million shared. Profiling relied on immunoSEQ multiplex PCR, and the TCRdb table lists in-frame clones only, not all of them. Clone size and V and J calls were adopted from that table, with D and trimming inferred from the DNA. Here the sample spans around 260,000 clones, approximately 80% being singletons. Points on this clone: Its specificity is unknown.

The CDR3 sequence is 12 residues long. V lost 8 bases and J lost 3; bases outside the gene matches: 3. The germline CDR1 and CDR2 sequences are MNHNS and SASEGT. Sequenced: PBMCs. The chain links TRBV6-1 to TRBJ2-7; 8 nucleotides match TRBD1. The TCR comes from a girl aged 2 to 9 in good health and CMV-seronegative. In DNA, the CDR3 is TGTGCCAGCGGACAGGGAGTCTACGAGCAGTACTTC. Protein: CASGQGVYEQYF.